This passage covers 12 T cell receptor beta chains from one sample sequenced in a study of blood T cell repertoires in COVID-19. Sequencing was performed with immunoSEQ multiplex PCR; in TCRdb, only in-frame clones are kept and a portion is missing. The sample holds approximately 220,000 clones, about 85% seen once. The sample comprised peripheral blood. These receptors came from a man aged 40-50 years with acute or convalescent COVID-19.

This sequence joins TRBV24-1 and TRBJ2-2, with 8 bases identical to TRBD2. This CDR3 spans 17 amino acids. Germline CDR1 KGHDR, CDR2 SFDVKD. The V gene end was trimmed by 0 bases and the J gene end by 2 bases; junction bases not matched to a gene: 4. The CDR3 DNA reads TGTGCCACCAGTGATTTGGTCAGCGGGGGAAACACCGGGGAGCTGTTTTTT. This sequence encodes CATSDLVSGGNTGELFF.

This clone showed up just a few times. V is TRBV6-5 and J is TRBJ1-3, with D perhaps TRBD1 (6 bases). V shed 5 bases and J shed 7 bases, with 12 bases lying between them. There are 13 residues in the CDR3. In germline, CDR1 is MNHEY, CDR2 SVGAGI. Here the CDR3 DNA reads TGTGCCAGCAGTCCCGGGGGGGCGAACACCATATATTTT. Translated, it gives CASSPGGANTIYF.

The chain couples TRBV2 to TRBJ1-2; 7 nucleotides match TRBD1. Trimming cost V 6 bases and J 4 bases; bases outside gene matches: 2. Germline-derived CDR1 and CDR2 are SNHLY and FYNNEI. The CDR3 has 12 amino acids. CDR3 residues: CASSGQAYGYTF. CDR3 coding DNA: TGTGCCAGCAGCGGACAGGCCTATGGCTACACCTTC. The full variable domain, its missing parts supplied by reference TRBV2 and TRBJ1-2, is EPEVTQTPSHQVTQMGQEVILRCVPISNHLYFYWYRQILGQKVEFLVSFYNNEISEKSEIFDDQFSVERPDGSNFTLKIRSTKLEDSAMYFCASSGQAYGYTFGSGTRLTVV.

This sequence joins TRBV29-1 and TRBJ1-2, with D possibly matching TRBD1 (5 bases). The V gene's germline CDR1 is SQVTM and CDR2 ANQGSEA. V lost 1 base, J lost 2 bases, and 20 bases lay in between. This CDR3 is built from 17 residues. The CDR3 is CSVEGFSRGGENYGYTF. CDR3 DNA: TGCAGCGTTGAAGGATTTTCGAGGGGAGGGGAGAACTATGGCTACACCTTC.

This sequence joins TRBV11-3 and TRBJ1-1, with a weak D call TRBD1 (6 bases). Looked up from germline, CDR1 is SGHNT and CDR2 is YENEEA. Trimming shortened V by 5 bases and J by 1 base, and 11 bases separated the two germline ends. The CDR3 totals 14 residues. CDR3 residues: CASSIQGPNTEAFF. The CDR3 DNA reads as TGTGCCAGCAGCATACAGGGCCCGAACACTGAAGCTTTCTTT.

The chain combines TRBV7-2 with TRBJ2-5; 11 nucleotides match TRBD1. This CDR3 spans 16 amino acids. V lost 5 bases, J lost 5 bases, and 10 bases stayed unmatched. The germline V gene has CDR1 SGHTA and CDR2 FQGNSA. DNA of the CDR3: TGTGCCAGCAGCGCGGACTGGACAGGGGGCAGGGAGACCCAGTACTTC. Translation gives CASSADWTGGRETQYF.

CDR3 in DNA: TGTGCCAGCAGTTTAACAGGGGCTTACTACGAGCAGTACTTC. Its translation is CASSLTGAYYEQYF. The chain links TRBV27 to TRBJ2-7; 7 nucleotides align to TRBD1. The CDR3 consists of 14 residues. Germline CDR1 reads MNHEY; CDR2 reads SMNVEV (reference sequence). The ends lost 2 bases at V and 3 bases at J; junction bases unmatched: 4.

V gene TRBV6-2 or TRBV6-3 combines with J gene TRBJ2-1; D is uncertain. Trimming cost V 2 bases and J 5 bases, with 7 bases left between them. The CDR3 consists of 13 residues. Germline CDR1 and CDR2: MNHEY and SVGEGT. The CDR3: CASSYQWHNEQFF. Here the CDR3 DNA reads TGTGCCAGCAGTTACCAGTGGCACAATGAGCAGTTCTTC.

V gene TRBV24-1 combines with J gene TRBJ2-1, with 10 bases lining up with TRBD1. V was clipped by 4 bases and J by 0 bases; unmatched bases: 5. Germline CDR1 and CDR2: KGHDR and SFDVKD. The CDR3 extends over 17 amino acids. For the CDR3, the DNA is TGTGCCACCAGTGACCGCCGGACAGGGGGCTCCTACAATGAGCAGTTCTTC. Translating gives CATSDRRTGGSYNEQFF.

The rearrangement joins TRBV12-3 or TRBV12-4 to TRBJ2-5, with TRBD1 matching over 7 bases. The CDR3 totals 13 residues. Unmatched junction bases numbered 5, after V lost 6 bases and J lost 4 bases. The CDR3: CASSHTGAETQYF. The CDR3, as DNA: TGTGCCAGCAGCCATACAGGGGCAGAGACCCAGTACTTC.

This rearrangement joins TRBV11-2 to TRBJ1-2; D unclear. CDR1 and CDR2 from the germline V gene are SGHAT and FQNNGV. V was trimmed by 5 bases and J by 6 bases, leaving 13 bases between them. The CDR3 is 13 amino acids. CDR3: CASSRDNFDGYTF. The DNA for the CDR3 is TGTGCCAGCAGCCGCGACAACTTCGATGGCTACACCTTC.

This chain links TRBV27 with TRBJ2-7, with 10 nucleotides matching TRBD1. The CDR3 is 15 residues long. Per the germline V gene, CDR1 is MNHEY and CDR2 is SMNVEV (reference sequence). Losses at the gene ends were 4 bases for V and 3 bases for J; bases not matched to a gene: 6. The CDR3 nucleotides read TGTGCCAGCAGTTCAATAGGGGACAGGGGCTACGAGCAGTACTTC. As protein: CASSSIGDRGYEQYF.